This T cell receptor (beta chain) was sequenced for a study of read filtering for tumor transcriptome and immune sequencing. V lost 5 bases to trimming and J lost 1 base, with 15 bases between them. CDR3 length: 16 residues. This clonotype was detected many times. From roughly 400 ng of RNA, a library with molecular barcoded alpha/delta and beta/gamma adaptors was made. MiXCR was run by TCRdb on the reads, yielding one entry per CDR3 protein. The repertoire holds about 130,000 distinct CDR3 sequences, with over 10% as singletons. The TCR was taken from a donor at least 40 years old with multiple myeloma. The source material was a population of CD138-negative cells sorted from bone marrow. V usage is TRBV12-3 or TRBV12-4 and J usage is TRBJ1-5; no clear D gene. CDR3 residues: CASSSPGGSSNQPQHF. The DNA for the CDR3 is TGTGCCAGCAGTAGCCCAGGTGGGTCGAGCAATCAGCCCCAGCATTTT.